The 7 T cell receptor beta chains given below trace back to one sample, sequenced in a study of CD8+ T cells in alopecia areata. The treatment denotes: oral pan-JAK inhibitor, 5-10 mg twice daily. RNA was extracted and reverse transcribed into cDNA as the sequencing template. The protocol was immunoSEQ multiplex PCR, while the TCRdb copy is restricted to in-frame clones and leaves out a portion. The sample includes about 200,000 clones, around two fifths seen only once; the top ten take around 0.48%. The starting material was CD4+ T cells sorted from blood, obtained at approximately week 30, from a patient treated with tofacitinib. The source of these receptors is a human donor with alopecia areata.

This sequence joins TRBV4-1 and TRBJ1-2, with D possibly TRBD1 on 6 matching bases. Trimming pared 2 bases from V and 5 bases from J, leaving 33 bases between. In germline, CDR1 is MGHRA, CDR2 YSYEKL. This CDR3 contains 21 residues. CDR3 in amino acids: CASSQRPPGAGFVGIPYGYTF. The CDR3 nucleotides are TGCGCCAGCAGCCAACGCCCCCCGGGGGCCGGATTCGTAGGGATCCCGTATGGCTACACCTTC.

This clone was observed a few times. The CDR3 sequence is CASSEQGLGWATNEKLFF. CDR3 DNA: TGTGCCAGCAGTGAACAGGGCTTAGGTTGGGCAACTAATGAAAAACTGTTTTTT. This chain links TRBV2 with TRBJ1-4, with D possibly TRBD1 on 5 matching bases. Germline V gives CDR1 SNHLY, CDR2 FYNNEI. The CDR3 is made up of 18 amino acids. The V end was cut by 2 bases, the J end by 0 bases, with 16 bases between.

The chain combines TRBV30 with TRBJ2-1; weak D call: TRBD1 (5 bases). The ends were cut back, 2 bases at V and 6 bases at J, with 8 bases in the middle. The CDR3 is 12 residues long. Germline lookup yields CDR1 GTSNPN and CDR2 SVGIG (reference sequence). CDR3 DNA: TGTGCCTGGAGTATCCAGGGCAATGAGCAGTTCTTC. It is translated as CAWSIQGNEQFF.

The rearrangement uses TRBV6-6 and TRBJ2-1, with D hard to call. V was cut by 6 bases and J by 8 bases, with 8 bases left in between. Germline V gene sequence: CDR1 MNHNY, CDR2 SVGAGI (reference sequence). The CDR3 is 11 residues long. The CDR3 reads CASSSLDEQFF. CDR3 coding DNA: TGTGCCAGCAGCTCTTTGGATGAGCAGTTCTTC.

In nucleotides, the CDR3 is TGTGCCTGGAGTGTACTAGGGACAGGGGGTGAAAAACTGTTTTTT. It is translated as CAWSVLGTGGEKLFF. V and J are TRBV30 and TRBJ1-4, with 11 bases matching TRBD1. The trim removed 0 bases at V and 7 bases at J, leaving 4 bases unmatched. Germline V gives CDR1 GTSNPN, CDR2 SVGIG (reference sequence). The CDR3 spans 15 residues.

This clone was seen only a few times. This chain connects TRBV29-1 to TRBJ2-3; D is ambiguous. Germline CDR1 SQVTM, CDR2 ANQGSEA. Trimming pared 4 bases from V and 5 bases from J, leaving 13 bases between. The CDR3 extends over 13 amino acids. CDR3 nucleotide sequence: TGCAGCGTTGTAGGTACCGCCAAAGATACGCAGTATTTT. Translated: CSVVGTAKDTQYF.

This clone was picked up a small number of times. This rearrangement joins TRBV29-1 to TRBJ2-2; D gene unclear. The CDR3 consists of 12 residues. Germline CDR1 SQVTM, CDR2 ANQGSEA. V lost 7 bases and J 4 bases, leaving 10 bases between the germline ends. DNA for the CDR3: TGCAGCGGTTACTGGGCCACCGGGGAGCTGTTTTTT. Residues: CSGYWATGELFF.